A single sample gave rise to the 9 T cell receptor beta chains below, sequenced in a study of beta chain features in type 1 diabetes. Reverse transcription of all isolated RNA meant that expressed TCRB transcripts were sequenced. Profiled with immunoSEQ multiplex PCR; TCRdb holds only in-frame clones, not every one. The sample comprises about 700,000 clones, roughly 12% of which are singletons, and less than 0.025% rests with the top ten. Study-wide findings and caveats: For Type 1 diabetes patients, all four CD4+ subsets carried TCRB CDR3s that were moderately but significantly shorter.

For these TCRs, the target antigens are not known. Sequencing used naive CD4+ T cells from blood. The receptor source for this set is a young man with type 1 diabetes.

The chain uses TRBV27 and TRBJ2-7; a weak D match, TRBD1 (5 bases). The CDR3 is 18 residues long. CDR1 and CDR2 from the germline V gene are MNHEY and SMNVEV (reference sequence). V lost 3 bases to trimming and J lost 1 base, with 22 bases between them. As DNA, the CDR3 is TGTGCCAGCAGTTTTATACGCGGTGGGCAGGGCGGTTCCTACGAGCAGTACTTC. This codes for CASSFIRGGQGGSYEQYF.

The chain couples TRBV18 to TRBJ2-3, with 7 positions matching TRBD2. Germline values: CDR1 KGHSH, CDR2 LQKENI. The CDR3 runs to 13 residues. Unmatched junction bases numbered 11, after V lost 3 bases and J lost 14 bases. In DNA form, the CDR3 reads TGTGCCAGCTCACCCACTAGCGATCGAGAGGTGTATTTT. It codes for CASSPTSDREVYF.

This clone was detected a few times. The rearrangement links TRBV29-1 to TRBJ2-3; TRBD1 matches at 8 bases. This CDR3 contains 14 residues. The V gene's germline CDR1 is SQVTM and CDR2 ANQGSEA. J lost 0 bases, V lost 4 bases, and 3 bases had no gene match. CDR3 in amino acids: CSVAGTGSTDTQYF. The CDR3 coding sequence is TGCAGCGTTGCCGGGACAGGCAGCACAGATACGCAGTATTTT.

The CDR3, as DNA: TGTGCCAGCAGCTTATTGACATGGGGGAGCACAGATACGCAGTATTTT. Encoded protein: CASSLLTWGSTDTQYF. V is TRBV11-2 and J is TRBJ2-3; D possibly uses TRBD1 or TRBD2 (5 bases each). V was shortened by 2 bases and J by 0 bases, with 12 bases between the two germline ends. The CDR3 sequence is 16 residues long. The germline gives CDR1 SGHAT, CDR2 FQNNGV.

This clone was seen a few times. The rearrangement uses TRBV14 and TRBJ1-3; 7 nucleotides match TRBD1. The CDR3 length is 15 residues. V lost 4 bases and J lost 4; bases outside the gene matches: 7. Germline CDR1 and CDR2: SGHDN and FVKESK. The DNA for the CDR3 is TGTGCCAGCAGCCCGCAGGGGGAGAGGGGAAACACCATATATTTT. Translation: CASSPQGERGNTIYF.

This chain links TRBV30 with TRBJ1-5; D remains unclear. This CDR3 has 15 residues. The V end was cut by 4 bases, the J end by 5 bases, with 18 bases between. CDR1 and CDR2 from the germline V gene are GTSNPN and SVGIG (reference sequence). CDR3 protein: CAWTVGGLPHQPQHF. The DNA of the CDR3 is TGTGCCTGGACCGTAGGCGGGTTACCCCATCAGCCCCAGCATTTT.

This clone has a handful of counts. The chain couples TRBV19 to TRBJ2-5; no definite D call. This CDR3 spans 13 amino acids. Germline values: CDR1 LNHDA, CDR2 SQIVND (reference sequence). The ends were cut back, 0 bases at V and 7 bases at J, with 9 bases in the middle. The CDR3 DNA reads as TGTGCCAGTAGTATAGAAACAGCTGGGACCCAGTACTTC. Translating it yields CASSIETAGTQYF.

The rearrangement links TRBV5-1 to TRBJ1-4, with D possibly being TRBD1 (6 bases). Germline V gene data show CDR1 as SGHRS and CDR2 as YFSETQ. V was cut by 0 bases and J by 8 bases, with 11 bases left in between. CDR3 length: 14 amino acids. DNA of the CDR3: TGCGCCAGCAGCTTGGAACAGGGTGGCGAAAAACTGTTTTTT. The encoded protein is CASSLEQGGEKLFF.

This chain joins TRBV5-1 and TRBJ2-3; D gene ambiguous. Germline loops: CDR1 SGHRS, CDR2 YFSETQ. The CDR3 runs to 14 residues. Trimming removed 5 bases at V and 2 bases at J, with 12 bases between. CDR3 in amino acids: CASRVRLATDTQYF. The CDR3 DNA reads TGCGCCAGCAGGGTGCGGTTAGCCACAGATACGCAGTATTTT.